This T cell receptor beta chain originates from a study of blood T cells in healthy people across ages. Turning to the study itself: About one barcoded beta molecule per two T cells came from capture by template switching.

Study results and caveats: Not knowing donor CMV status may have confounded expanded clonotype changes. Fewer expanded clones and more diversity marked long-lived versus aged donors.

The second PCR ran roughly 6 to 11 cycles with a sample-barcoded 5' primer and J-beta primers. TCRdb used MiXCR to reprocess the 5' RACE reads, holding one entry per CDR3 protein. The table includes some 1.6 million distinct CDR3 sequences, almost 35% detected once. Turning to this clonotype: The antigen remains unidentified.

V lost 4 bases to trimming and J lost 8 bases, with 11 bases between them. CDR1 is PRHDT, CDR2 FYEKMQ, per germline (reference sequence). CDR3 length: 12 amino acids. This clonotype originated in a young woman in good health. This chain joins TRBV13 and TRBJ1-1; D not resolved. Sequencing input: blood. CDR3 DNA sequence: TGTGCCAGCAGCTCCTGGGGAGGAGAAGCTTTCTTT. It translates to CASSSWGGEAFF.